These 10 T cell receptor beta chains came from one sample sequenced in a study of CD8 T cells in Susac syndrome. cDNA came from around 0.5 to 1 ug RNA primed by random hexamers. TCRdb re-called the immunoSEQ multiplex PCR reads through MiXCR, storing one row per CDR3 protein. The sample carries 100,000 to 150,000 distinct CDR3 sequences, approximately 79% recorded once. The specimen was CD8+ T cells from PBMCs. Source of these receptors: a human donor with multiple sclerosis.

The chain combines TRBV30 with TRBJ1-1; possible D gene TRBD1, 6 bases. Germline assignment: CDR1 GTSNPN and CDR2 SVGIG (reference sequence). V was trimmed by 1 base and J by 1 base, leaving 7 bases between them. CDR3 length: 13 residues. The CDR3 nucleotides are TGTGCCTGGAGTGAGGGGGAGAACACTGAAGCTTTCTTT. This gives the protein CAWSEGENTEAFF.

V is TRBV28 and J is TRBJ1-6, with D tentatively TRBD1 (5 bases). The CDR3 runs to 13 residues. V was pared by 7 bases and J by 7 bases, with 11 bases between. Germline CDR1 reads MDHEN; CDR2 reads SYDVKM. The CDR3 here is CASTWGGNSPLHF. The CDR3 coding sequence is TGTGCCAGCACATGGGGGGGGAATTCACCCCTCCACTTT. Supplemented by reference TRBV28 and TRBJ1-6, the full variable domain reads DVKVTQSSRYLVKRTGEKVFLECVQDMDHENMFWYRQDPGLGLRLIYFSYDVKMKEKGDIPEGYSVSREKKERFSLILESASTNQTSMYLCASTWGGNSPLHFGNGTRLTVT.

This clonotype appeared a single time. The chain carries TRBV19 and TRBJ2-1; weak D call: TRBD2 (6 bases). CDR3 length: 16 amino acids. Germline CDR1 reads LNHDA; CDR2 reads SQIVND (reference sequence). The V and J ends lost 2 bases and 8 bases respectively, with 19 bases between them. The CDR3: CASSISDYLTGDEQFF. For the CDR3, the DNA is TGTGCCAGTAGTATATCGGACTACCTCACGGGGGATGAGCAGTTCTTC.

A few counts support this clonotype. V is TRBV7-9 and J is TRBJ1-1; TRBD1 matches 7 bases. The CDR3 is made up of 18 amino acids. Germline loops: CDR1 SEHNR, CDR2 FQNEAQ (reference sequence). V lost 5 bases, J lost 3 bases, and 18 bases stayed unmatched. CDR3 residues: CASSKLDRVRGLYTEAFF. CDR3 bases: TGTGCCAGCAGCAAGCTAGACAGGGTACGCGGCCTTTACACTGAAGCTTTCTTT. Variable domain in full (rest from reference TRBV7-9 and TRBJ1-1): DTGVSQNPRHKITKRGQNVTFRCDPISEHNRLYWYRQTLGQGPEFLTYFQNEAQLEKSRLLSDRFSAERPKGSFSTLEIQRTEQGDSAMYLCASSKLDRVRGLYTEAFFGQGTRLTVV.

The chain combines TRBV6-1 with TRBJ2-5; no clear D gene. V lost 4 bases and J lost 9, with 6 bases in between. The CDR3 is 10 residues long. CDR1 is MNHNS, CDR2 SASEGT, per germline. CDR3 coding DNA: TGTGCCAGCAGTGTAAGATCCCAGTACTTC. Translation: CASSVRSQYF.

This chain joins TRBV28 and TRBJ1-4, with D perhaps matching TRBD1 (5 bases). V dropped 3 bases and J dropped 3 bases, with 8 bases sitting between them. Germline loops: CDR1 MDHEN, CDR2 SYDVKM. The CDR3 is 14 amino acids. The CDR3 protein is CASSLDKANEKLFF. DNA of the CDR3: TGTGCCAGCAGTTTGGACAAAGCTAATGAAAAACTGTTTTTT. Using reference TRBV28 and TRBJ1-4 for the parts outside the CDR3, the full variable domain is DVKVTQSSRYLVKRTGEKVFLECVQDMDHENMFWYRQDPGLGLRLIYFSYDVKMKEKGDIPEGYSVSREKKERFSLILESASTNQTSMYLCASSLDKANEKLFFGSGTQLSVL.

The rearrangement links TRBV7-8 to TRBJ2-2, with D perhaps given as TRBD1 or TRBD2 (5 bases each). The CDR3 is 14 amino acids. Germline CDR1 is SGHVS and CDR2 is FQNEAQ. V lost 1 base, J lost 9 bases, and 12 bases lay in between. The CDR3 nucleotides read TGTGCCAGCAGCTTAGGGGGCCGGGGCCGGGAGCTGTTTTTT. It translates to CASSLGGRGRELFF.

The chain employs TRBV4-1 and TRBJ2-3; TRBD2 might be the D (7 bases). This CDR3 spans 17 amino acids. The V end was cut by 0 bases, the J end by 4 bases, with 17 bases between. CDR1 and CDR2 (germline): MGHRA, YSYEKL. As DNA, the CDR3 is TGCGCCAGCAGCCAAGACCCTTCGGGGGGCAGATCAGATACGCAGTATTTT. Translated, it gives CASSQDPSGGRSDTQYF.

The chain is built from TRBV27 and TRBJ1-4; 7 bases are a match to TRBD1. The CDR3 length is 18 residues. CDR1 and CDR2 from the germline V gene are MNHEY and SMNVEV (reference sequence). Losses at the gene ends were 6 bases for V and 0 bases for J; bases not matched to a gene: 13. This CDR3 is CASSGGSPGGATNEKLFF. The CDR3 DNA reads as TGTGCCAGCAGCGGCGGGAGTCCAGGGGGGGCAACTAATGAAAAACTGTTTTTT.

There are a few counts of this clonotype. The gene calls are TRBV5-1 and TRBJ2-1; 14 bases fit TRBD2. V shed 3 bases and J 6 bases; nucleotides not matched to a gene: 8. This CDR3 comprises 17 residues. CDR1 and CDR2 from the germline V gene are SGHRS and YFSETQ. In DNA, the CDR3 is TGCGCCAGCAGCTACGGGACTAGCGGGAGTGATTTCAATGAGCAGTTCTTC. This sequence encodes CASSYGTSGSDFNEQFF.